Below, 6 T cell receptor beta chains from the same sample are listed, as sequenced in a study of graft-versus-host responses after intestinal transplantation. Using immunoSEQ multiplex PCR, the repertoire was profiled, and TCRdb retains in-frame clones only, with some absent. The table shows a few thousand clones, with roughly 41% occurring only once. Irradiated, violet-dye-labeled stimulator cells, around 200,000 in number, were plated with around 200,000 CFSE-labeled responder cells. Source: alloreactive CD8+ T cells from a mixed lymphocyte reaction culture, taken before transplantation. Subset reported: CFSE-low proliferating T cells sorted from approximately 6-day pre-transplant mixed lymphocyte reaction (GvH or HvG direction). The receptors stem from a human patient who was an organ donor for intestinal transplantation.

The chain recombines TRBV5-1 with TRBJ1-2; no reliable D call. Germline V gene lookup returns CDR1 SGHRS and CDR2 YFSETQ. The V end was cut by 2 bases, the J end by 2 bases, with 10 bases between. This CDR3 comprises 14 residues. In DNA form, the CDR3 reads TGCGCCAGCAGCTTTGGCGGATCCAACTATGGCTACACCTTC. Protein: CASSFGGSNYGYTF.

This clone was detected only a few times. The CDR3 reads CASIHRGSYEQYF. CDR3 coding DNA: TGTGCCAGCATCCACAGGGGGAGCTACGAGCAGTACTTC. The gene calls are TRBV21-1 and TRBJ2-7; TRBD1, the D gene given by the table, was not confirmed from the DNA. TRBV21-1 is listed as a pseudogene. The CDR3 runs 13 residues.

This clone was counted between two and nine times. The rearrangement joins TRBV19 to TRBJ2-1, with 9 nucleotides matching TRBD2. Germline V lookup: CDR1 LNHDA, CDR2 SQIVND (reference sequence). CDR3 size: 15 residues. With V trimmed by 2 bases and J by 5 bases, 4 bases remained unmatched. CDR3 DNA: TGTGCCAGTAGTATAATAGCGGGAGTCCACAATGAGCAGTTCTTC. Translating it yields CASSIIAGVHNEQFF.

The chain is built from TRBV15 and TRBJ1-1; D is unclear. The CDR3 spans 13 residues. V was pared by 4 bases and J by 2 bases, with 8 bases between. CDR1 LNHNV and CDR2 YYDKDF come from the germline V gene (reference sequence). CDR3 bases: TGTGCCACCAGCATTACAGCAAACACTGAAGCTTTCTTT. It yields the protein CATSITANTEAFF.

The chain combines TRBV25-1 with TRBJ2-1; 7 bases map to TRBD2. CDR1 is MGHDK, CDR2 SYGVNS, per germline. V gave up 4 bases and J gave up 8 bases; unmatched junction bases: 2. The CDR3 has 12 amino acids. CDR3 in amino acids: CASSARGDEQFF. Written as DNA, the CDR3 is TGTGCCAGCAGTGCTCGGGGGGATGAGCAGTTCTTC.

The J gene is TRBJ2-7, the V gene TRBV18; tentatively, D is TRBD2 (5 bases). CDR3 length: 13 amino acids. V was clipped by 6 bases and J by 2 bases, with 11 bases between them. Per germline, CDR1 KGHSH and CDR2 LQKENI. The CDR3 nucleotides are TGTGCCAGCTCGTCCGGGGTAACCTACGAGCAGTACTTC. It is translated as CASSSGVTYEQYF.